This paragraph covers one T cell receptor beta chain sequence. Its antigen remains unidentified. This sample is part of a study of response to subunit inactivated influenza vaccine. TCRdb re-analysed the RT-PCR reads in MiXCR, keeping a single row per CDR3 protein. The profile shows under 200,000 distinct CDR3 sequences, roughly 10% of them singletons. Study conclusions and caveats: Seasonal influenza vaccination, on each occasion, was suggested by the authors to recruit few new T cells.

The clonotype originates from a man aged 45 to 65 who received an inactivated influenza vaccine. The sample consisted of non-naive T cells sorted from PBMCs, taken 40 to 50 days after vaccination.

CDR3 nucleotide sequence: TGCAGCGTTAGGGCTAGCAGCGAGACCCAGTACTTC. Protein: CSVRASSETQYF. The chain carries TRBV29-1 and TRBJ2-5; D is possibly TRBD2 (5 bases). Germline lookup yields CDR1 SQVTM and CDR2 ANQGSEA. The CDR3 spans 12 residues. V was cut by 5 bases and J by 5 bases, with 12 bases left in between.